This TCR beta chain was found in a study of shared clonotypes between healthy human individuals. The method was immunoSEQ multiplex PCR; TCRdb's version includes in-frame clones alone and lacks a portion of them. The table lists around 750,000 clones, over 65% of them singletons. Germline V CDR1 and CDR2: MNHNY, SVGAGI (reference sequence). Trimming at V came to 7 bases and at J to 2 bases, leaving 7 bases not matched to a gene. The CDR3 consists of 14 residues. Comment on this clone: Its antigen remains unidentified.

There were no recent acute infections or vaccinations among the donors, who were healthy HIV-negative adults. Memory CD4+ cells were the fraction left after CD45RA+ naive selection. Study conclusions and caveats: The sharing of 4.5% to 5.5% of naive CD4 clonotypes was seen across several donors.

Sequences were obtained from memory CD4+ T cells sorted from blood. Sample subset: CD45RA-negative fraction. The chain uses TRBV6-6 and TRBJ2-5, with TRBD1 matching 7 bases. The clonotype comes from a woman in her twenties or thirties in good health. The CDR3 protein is CASTHRGNQETQYF. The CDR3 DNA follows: TGTGCCAGCACCCACAGGGGTAATCAAGAGACCCAGTACTTC.